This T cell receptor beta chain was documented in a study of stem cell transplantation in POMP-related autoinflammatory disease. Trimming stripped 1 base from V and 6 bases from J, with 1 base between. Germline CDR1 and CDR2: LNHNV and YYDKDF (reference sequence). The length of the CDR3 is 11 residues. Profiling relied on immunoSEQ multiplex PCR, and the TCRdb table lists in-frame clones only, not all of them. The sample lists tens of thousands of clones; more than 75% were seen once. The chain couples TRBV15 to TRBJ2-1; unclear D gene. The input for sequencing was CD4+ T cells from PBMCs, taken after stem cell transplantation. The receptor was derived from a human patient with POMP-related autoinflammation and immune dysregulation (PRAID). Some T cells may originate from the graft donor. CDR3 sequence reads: CATSRGNEQFF. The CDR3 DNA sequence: TGTGCCACCAGCAGAGGCAATGAGCAGTTCTTC.